These 22 T cell receptor beta chains originate from one sample sequenced in a study of blood T cell repertoires in COVID-19. Here immunoSEQ multiplex PCR was the method, and the copy in TCRdb shows in-frame clones only, minus some. The sample holds about 180,000 clones; approximately 86% are singletons and the top ten take approximately 9.4%. The sequenced sample was peripheral blood. The receptors here all came from an elderly woman with acute or convalescent COVID-19.

This sequence joins TRBV7-3 and TRBJ1-1, with D unresolved. Trimming pared 1 base from V and 2 bases from J, leaving 8 bases between. This CDR3 has 14 amino acids. The germline CDR1 and CDR2 sequences are SGHTA and FQGTGA. The CDR3 bases are TGTGCCAGCAGCTTAAATCGGGGTAACACTGAAGCTTTCTTT. Translating it yields CASSLNRGNTEAFF.

J is TRBJ1-1 and V is TRBV9; tentatively, D is TRBD1 (6 bases). V was trimmed by 2 bases and J by 6 bases, leaving 20 bases between them. Germline CDR1 reads SGDLS; CDR2 reads YYNGEE. This CDR3 contains 16 residues. CDR3 coding DNA: TGTGCCAGCAGCGTTCTGACAGGTCCTCCTGGGGCTGAAGCTTTCTTT. Translation gives CASSVLTGPPGAEAFF.

This chain joins TRBV7-2 and TRBJ2-1; TRBD2 matches 9 bases. CDR3 size: 16 residues. Germline-derived CDR1 and CDR2 are SGHTA and FQGNSA. Trimming took 2 bases from V and 0 from J; bases not matched to a gene: 2. CDR3 DNA: TGTGCCAGCAGCTTACGCGGGGGGGGCTCCTACAATGAGCAGTTCTTC. This encodes CASSLRGGGSYNEQFF.

This sequence joins TRBV6-5 and TRBJ2-5; 7 positions match TRBD2. CDR3 length equals 15 residues. Trimming took 5 bases from V and 5 from J; bases not matched to a gene: 11. Germline CDR1 MNHEY, CDR2 SVGAGI. The CDR3 DNA reads as TGTGCCAGCAGTCGCCGCCCCGGGGGGATGGAGACCCAGTACTTC. The encoded protein is CASSRRPGGMETQYF.

V gene TRBV6-5 combines with J gene TRBJ2-7; 9 nucleotides match TRBD1. Per germline, CDR1 MNHEY and CDR2 SVGAGI. Germline trimming cut 6 bases from V and 4 bases from J; bases unmatched to any gene: 7. The CDR3 runs 14 residues. In DNA, the CDR3 is TGTGCCAGCAGCGCCGAGGACAGGGGATACGAGCAGTACTTC. Residues: CASSAEDRGYEQYF.

This sequence joins TRBV4-1 and TRBJ2-7; 8 nucleotides match TRBD1. The CDR3 totals 16 residues. V dropped 0 bases and J dropped 4; count of bases not matched to a gene: 8. The germline V gene has CDR1 MGHRA and CDR2 YSYEKL. The CDR3 DNA reads as TGCGCCAGCAGCCAAGATGTCACAGGGGGTCGGTACGAGCAGTACTTC. Its translation: CASSQDVTGGRYEQYF.

The chain carries TRBV7-6 and TRBJ2-2; 7 bases fit TRBD1. Germline CDR1 SGHVS, CDR2 FNYEAQ. The V and J ends lost 2 bases and 0 bases, in that order; junction bases with no gene match: 9. CDR3 length: 18 amino acids. The chain's CDR3 is CASSLWGAGTANTGELFF. In DNA, the CDR3 is TGTGCCAGCAGCTTATGGGGAGCCGGGACAGCGAACACCGGGGAGCTGTTTTTT.

The chain joins TRBV9 to TRBJ1-5; TRBD1 agrees at 9 bases. The CDR3 is 14 residues long. The V gene end was trimmed by 4 bases and the J gene end by 4 bases; junction bases not matched to a gene: 3. CDR1 and CDR2 from the germline V gene are SGDLS and YYNGEE. CDR3 amino acids: CASSTGTGNQPQHF. CDR3 coding DNA: TGTGCCAGCAGCACCGGGACAGGGAATCAGCCCCAGCATTTT.

The chain links TRBV21-1 to TRBJ2-2; TRBD1 is taken as the D call from the table, unchecked against the DNA. TRBV21-1 constitutes a pseudogene. There are 12 residues in the CDR3. The CDR3 region has the DNA TGTGCCAGCAGCCATAACACCGGGGAGCTGTTTTTT. It is translated as CASSHNTGELFF.

The V gene is TRBV4-3, the J gene TRBJ1-4; D is possibly TRBD1 (5 bases). Trimming took 0 bases from V and 15 from J, leaving 20 bases between them. The CDR3 sequence is 15 residues long. From germline, CDR1 is LGHNA and CDR2 YSLEER. The CDR3 loop reads CASSQEEGRGVRMFF. CDR3 DNA: TGCGCCAGCAGCCAAGAGGAAGGGCGGGGGGTAAGGATGTTTTTT.

This chain connects TRBV7-2 to TRBJ1-1, with 11 bases aligning to TRBD1. V lost 3 bases and J lost 0; bases outside the gene matches: 6. The CDR3 is 17 residues long. CDR1 and CDR2 from the germline V gene are SGHTA and FQGNSA. CDR3 nucleotide sequence: TGTGCCAGCAGCTTCGGACAGGGGGCATCCCTGAACACTGAAGCTTTCTTT. This gives the protein CASSFGQGASLNTEAFF.

This sequence joins TRBV19 and TRBJ1-4; D possibly corresponds to TRBD1 (6 bases). V gave up 2 bases and J gave up 1 base, with 14 bases separating them. Germline V gene lookup returns CDR1 LNHDA and CDR2 SQIVND (reference sequence). The CDR3 covers 17 residues. CDR3 sequence reads: CASSIKGQGRTNEKLFF. DNA for the CDR3: TGTGCCAGTAGTATAAAAGGGCAGGGGAGAACTAATGAAAAACTGTTTTTT.

V gene TRBV5-1 combines with J gene TRBJ2-3; the D gene is possibly TRBD1 (7 bases). Trimming shortened V by 3 bases and J by 3 bases, and 17 bases separated the two germline ends. The germline V gene encodes CDR1 SGHRS and CDR2 YFSETQ. This CDR3 is built from 16 residues. Here the CDR3 DNA reads TGCGCCAGCAGCTGGGTAGGCAGGGGGAGGACAGATACGCAGTATTTT. Protein sequence: CASSWVGRGRTDTQYF.

J is TRBJ1-6 and V is TRBV7-9, with D possibly TRBD1 on 5 matching bases. V lost 1 base, J lost 9 bases, and 10 bases lay in between. Looked up from germline, CDR1 is SEHNR and CDR2 is FQNEAQ (reference sequence). The CDR3 is 14 amino acids. The CDR3 is CASSLEGWSSPLHF. The DNA of the CDR3 is TGTGCCAGCAGCTTAGAGGGGTGGAGTTCACCCCTCCACTTT.

This clone occurred a few times. J is TRBJ1-1 and V is TRBV27; D unclear. CDR3 length: 15 amino acids. Per germline, CDR1 MNHEY and CDR2 SMNVEV (reference sequence). Deletions cut 5 bases from V and 4 bases from J, with 17 bases between. The CDR3 DNA is TGTGCCAGCAGTCCCCCGAGAGGGTTGGGCACTGAAGCTTTCTTT. This translates into CASSPPRGLGTEAFF.

A few counts support this clone. The genes are TRBV19 and TRBJ2-3, with no clear D. Trimming removed 5 bases at V and 2 bases at J, with 5 bases between. Germline CDR1 is LNHDA and CDR2 is SQIVND (reference sequence). The CDR3 is 12 residues long. CDR3 residues: CASSQNTDTQYF. The CDR3 DNA reads TGTGCCAGTAGTCAAAACACAGATACGCAGTATTTT.

This chain links TRBV18 with TRBJ1-1, with 9 bases aligning to TRBD1. This CDR3 contains 13 residues. CDR1 is KGHSH and CDR2 is LQKENI in the germline V gene. The J segment lost 10 bases and the V segment lost 3 bases, leaving 6 bases of the junction unmatched. The CDR3 DNA sequence: TGTGCCAGCTCACCCGGACAGGGGAAGGGAGCTTTCTTT. Its translation is CASSPGQGKGAFF.

This chain uses TRBV5-1 with TRBJ1-1; D is unresolved. Looked up from germline, CDR1 is SGHRS and CDR2 is YFSETQ. There are 14 residues in the CDR3. V gave up 1 base and J gave up 0 bases, with 7 bases separating them. The CDR3 DNA follows: TGCGCCAGCAGCTTGCCGGGGATGAACACTGAAGCTTTCTTT. This gives the protein CASSLPGMNTEAFF. Complete variable domain (other parts from reference TRBV5-1 and TRBJ1-1): KAGVTQTPRYLIKTRGQQVTLSCSPISGHRSVSWYQQTPGQGLQFLFEYFSETQRNKGNFPGRFSGRQFSNSRSEMNVSTLELGDSALYLCASSLPGMNTEAFFGQGTRLTVV.

The chain uses TRBV4-3 and TRBJ2-3, with D maybe TRBD1 (5 bases). The germline V and J ends were trimmed by 4 bases and 3 bases, with 17 bases remaining between them. CDR1 and CDR2 (germline): LGHNA, YSLEER. This CDR3 has 16 amino acids. The CDR3 sequence is CASSRLGARGTDTQYF. In DNA form, the CDR3 reads TGCGCCAGCAGCCGTCTAGGGGCCCGAGGAACAGATACGCAGTATTTT.

The V and J genes are TRBV19 and TRBJ1-1; tentatively, D is TRBD1 (6 bases). Germline-derived CDR1 and CDR2 are LNHDA and SQIVND (reference sequence). V was pared by 4 bases and J by 4 bases, with 10 bases between. The CDR3 totals 13 residues. CDR3 DNA sequence: TGTGCCAGTAGTAAAAGGGGGTCCACTGAAGCTTTCTTT. Translation gives CASSKRGSTEAFF. Full variable domain (outside the CDR3, taken from reference TRBV19 and TRBJ1-1): DGGITQSPKYLFRKEGQNVTLSCEQNLNHDAMYWYRQDPGQGLRLIYYSQIVNDFQKGDIAEGYSVSREKKESFPLTVTSAQKNPTAFYLCASSKRGSTEAFFGQGTRLTVV.

This chain links TRBV19 with TRBJ2-2; TRBD2 matches at 9 bases. The CDR3 sequence is 16 residues long. Trimming at V came to 4 bases and at J to 7 bases, leaving 10 bases not matched to a gene. Germline V gene sequence: CDR1 LNHDA, CDR2 SQIVND (reference sequence). The CDR3 sequence: CASSRGGRASSGELFF. The CDR3 bases are TGTGCCAGTAGTAGGGGCGGGAGGGCCAGTAGCGGGGAGCTGTTTTTT.

This rearrangement joins TRBV3-1 (or the pseudogene TRBV3-2) to TRBJ2-7; 9 bases align to TRBD2. The CDR3 is 17 amino acids. Germline V CDR1 and CDR2: LGHDT, YNNKEL (reference sequence). V lost 1 base to trimming and J lost 6 bases; unmatched junction nucleotides: 13. The DNA of the CDR3 is TGTGCCAGCAGCCAAGGCCTAGCGGGAATCCTATCCCGCGAGCAGTACTTC. It encodes CASSQGLAGILSREQYF.